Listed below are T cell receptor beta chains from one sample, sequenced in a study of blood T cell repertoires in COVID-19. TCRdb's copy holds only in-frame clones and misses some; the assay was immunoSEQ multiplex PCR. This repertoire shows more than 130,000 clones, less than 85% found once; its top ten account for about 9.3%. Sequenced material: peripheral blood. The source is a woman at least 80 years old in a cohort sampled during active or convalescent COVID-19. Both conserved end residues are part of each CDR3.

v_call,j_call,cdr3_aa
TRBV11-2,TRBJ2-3,CASSLGLGRGPTDTQYF
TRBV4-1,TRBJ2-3,CASSQSVLASTDTQYF
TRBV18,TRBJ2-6,CASSAGLSGANVLTF
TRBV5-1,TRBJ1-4,CASSDGTLDGGKLFF
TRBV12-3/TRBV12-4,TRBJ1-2,CASSSTGGNGYTF
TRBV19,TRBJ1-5,CAIVDRVRNTQHF
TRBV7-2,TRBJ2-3,CASSGGGGRSSTDTQYF
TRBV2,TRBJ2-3,CARRTESTDTQYF
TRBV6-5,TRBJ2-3,CASRDRGPADTQYF
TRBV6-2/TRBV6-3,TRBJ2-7,CASSYGAGGPYEQYF
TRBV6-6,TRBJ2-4,CASSPALRDIQYF
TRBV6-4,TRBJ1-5,CARSPQGATTQPQHF
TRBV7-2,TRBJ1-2,CASSLNSGWVGYTF
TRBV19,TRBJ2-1,CASSIGGLGVDEQFF
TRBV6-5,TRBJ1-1,CASTQEEYTEAFF
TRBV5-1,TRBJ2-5,CASSISQETQYF
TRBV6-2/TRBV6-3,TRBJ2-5,CASSPKSRQYF
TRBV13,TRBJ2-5,CASSSRDSQETQYF
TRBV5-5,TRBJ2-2,CASSPRYGELFF
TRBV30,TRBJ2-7,CAWSAGLLSYEQYF
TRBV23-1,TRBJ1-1,CASSLQIEAFF